The 9 T cell receptor beta chains below come from one sample, sequenced in a study of monozygotic twins with inflammatory bowel disease (dated 2019 in TCRdb). To prepare the library, 5' RACE was applied. Sequenced on an Illumina HiSeq 2500. TCRdb reprocessed the reads and provides one entry for every CDR3 protein sequence; no DNA is given. In this sample's table one finds 150,000 to 200,000 distinct CDR3 sequences. 2.5% to 3% of the sample is held by the ten biggest clonotypes. The sample was blood. The origin of the receptors is a human donor with ulcerative colitis or Crohn's disease, or a healthy co-twin of an affected twin (not recorded which).

The CDR3 here is CASSYSRLNEQFF. This chain joins TRBV6-2 or TRBV6-3 and TRBJ2-1. The CDR3 is 13 amino acids. Per the germline V gene, CDR1 is MNHEY and CDR2 is SVGEGT.

The V and J genes are TRBV7-6 and TRBJ2-7. CDR3 size: 15 residues. The germline V gene has CDR1 SGHVS and CDR2 FNYEAQ. The CDR3 protein is CASSLRRGRSYEQYF.

V is TRBV3-1 and J is TRBJ1-5; TCRdb reports TRBD1, a call that lacks DNA to check it against. This CDR3 has 15 residues. CDR1 is LGHDT, CDR2 YNNKEL, per germline (reference sequence). The CDR3 spells CASSPGTGPNQPQHF.

The rearrangement uses TRBV5-1 and TRBJ2-3; TCRdb lists TRBD1, though no DNA is available to test this call. CDR1 and CDR2 (germline): SGHRS, YFSETQ. The CDR3 is made up of 13 amino acids. CDR3 amino acids: CASSLQGADTQYF.

The V call is TRBV6-2 or TRBV6-3, the J call TRBJ2-5. In germline, CDR1 is MNHEY, CDR2 SVGEGT. The CDR3 runs to 15 residues. CDR3 loop: CASSYWPGHQETQYF.

The CDR3 loop is CASSEQEVPYEQYF. The rearrangement links TRBV2 to TRBJ2-7; lacking DNA, the TRBD2 call made by TCRdb goes unchecked. This CDR3 has 14 amino acids. The germline CDR1 and CDR2 sequences are SNHLY and FYNNEI.

V is TRBV20-1 and J is TRBJ2-5; without DNA, the TCRdb call of TRBD1 cannot be checked. Per germline, CDR1 DFQATT and CDR2 SNEGSKA (reference sequence). This CDR3 contains 16 residues. CDR3 residues: CSARDPRDRWGETQYF.

The V and J genes are TRBV10-3 and TRBJ2-2; TCRdb's D gene call, TRBD1, goes unchecked for lack of DNA. The CDR3 extends over 15 amino acids. Germline CDR1 is ENHRY and CDR2 is SYGVKD. This CDR3 reads CAIMRDRVNTGELFF.

The rearrangement links TRBV6-1 to TRBJ2-5; TCRdb lists TRBD1, though no DNA is available to test this call. Germline values: CDR1 MNHNS, CDR2 SASEGT. This CDR3 is 16 amino acids long. The CDR3 reads CASRSRDRRNQETQYF.